This T cell receptor beta chain emerged from a study of T-cell reconstitution after alpha-beta-depleted transplantation in children (dated by TCRdb to between 2015 and 2016). About the full investigation: The study quantitatively tracked T-cell immune reconstitution after TCRalphabeta/CD19-depleted allogeneic hematopoietic cell transplantation in children using TCR repertoire profiling.

The treatment or condition label of this sample denotes: allogeneic hematopoietic cell transplantation with graft depleted of TCRalphabeta T cells and CD19 B cells. The transplant recipients were children given TCRalphabeta/CD19-depleted allogeneic hematopoietic cell grafts. This clonotype was found many times. Its specific antigen is unknown. Base qualities are not provided; no much larger clone lies one nucleotide away. The research as a whole found: The high TCRbeta diversity at day 60 in some patients was ascribed to recipient T cells and intrathymic progenitors that had survived conditioning. The frequencies of hyperexpanded clones fell over the following months, and after one year, T-cell counts and TCRbeta diversity were mostly attributed to newly produced T cells. Apparently early alphabetaT-cell count recovery about two months after transplant reportedly relied on only several hundred rapidly expanded clones derived from non-depleted graft cells.

Libraries came from PCR. TCRdb names Illumina HiSeq 2500 as the instrument used. To normalize quantification of the TCRbeta repertoire, the TCR libraries were built with molecular barcoding that relied on unique molecular identifiers. Using fastp trimming at Q25 and MiXCR clonotype assembly, TCRdb reanalyzed the public sequencing data and kept in-frame beta chains. Rows merge per CDR3 protein into single entries with the most common DNA and genes. In all, the sample holds a few hundred thousand distinct CDR3 sequences, and 15% to 20% of those were seen once. The biggest ten clones account for roughly 29% of the sample. The CDR3 runs 12 residues from the cysteine to the phenylalanine. The entry retains the CDR3 DNA only, 36 bases that are in frame from base 1. The junction carries 11 bases between V and J, which are trimmed by 5 bases and 4 bases respectively. From a lookup of the germline V gene, CDR1 and CDR2 are SQVTM and ANQGSEA.

The sequence was obtained from a boy under two years old who had a stem cell transplant for Wiskott-Aldrich syndrome, so the T cells may come from the graft donor. The rearrangement combines TRBV29-1 with TRBJ2-5; TRBD2 might be the D gene, on 7 matching bases. Here the sequenced sample was PBMCs, mostly from graft donor cells, taken 360 days after TCRalphabeta/CD19-depleted stem cell transplant. The CDR3 loop reads CSVRRGGETQYF. The DNA sequence follows: TGCAGCGTTCGTAGGGGGGGAGAGACCCAGTACTTC.